The clone carrying this T cell receptor (beta chain) came up a few times. The record originates from a study of blood T cell repertoires in COVID-19. For the study at large: From T cells, B-cell-depleted T cells, or PBMCs came the material, which was cDNA or gDNA.

Per the original methods: Reference gene primer amplification gave nucleated cell count estimates. The table came from immunoSEQ multiplex PCR; TCRdb's copy has only in-frame clones and leaves some out. The DNA gave D and trimming, while V, J and clone size come from that table. Here the sample spans more than 300,000 clones, approximately 82% being singletons. The CDR3 extends over 15 amino acids. The trim removed 5 bases at V and 7 bases at J, leaving 12 bases unmatched. CDR1 is MGHRA and CDR2 is YSYEKL in the germline V gene. This TCR was recovered from a woman aged 45-59 years with acute or convalescent COVID-19. This chain connects TRBV4-1 to TRBJ1-2, with 8 bases that match TRBD1. The sequenced material came from peripheral blood. The CDR3 loop reads CASSSPATGESGYTF. CDR3 coding DNA: TGCGCCAGCAGCTCCCCTGCGACAGGGGAGAGTGGCTACACCTTC.